The present TCR beta chain was sequenced within a study of CD8 T cells in Susac syndrome. The V end was cut by 0 bases, the J end by 1 base, with 9 bases between. The CDR3 contains 15 residues. Germline V lookup: CDR1 MGHDK, CDR2 SYGVNS. From blood CD8+ and CD4+ T cells, TCR beta sequences were generated. Treatment-naive patients with stable or active relapsing-remitting disease served as multiple sclerosis controls. Both CD4+ and CD8+ T cells were negatively isolated, and TEMRA cells underwent FACS enrichment. The authors reverse transcribed about 0.5 to 1 ug RNA with random hexamers. Amplification of TCR beta CDR3 spanned 54 Vbeta and 13 Jbeta via immunoSEQ multiplex PCR. TCRdb redid the calling of the immunoSEQ multiplex PCR reads with MiXCR, one entry per CDR3 protein. The repertoire holds about 150,000 distinct CDR3 sequences, with just under 95% as singletons.

The chain joins TRBV25-1 to TRBJ2-5, with D possibly matching TRBD1 (6 bases). This sequence originates from a human donor with multiple sclerosis. Sequencing was performed on CD8+ T cells from PBMCs. The CDR3 coding sequence is TGTGCCAGCAGTGAATACACAGGGCCCCAAGAGACCCAGTACTTC. Translated, it gives CASSEYTGPQETQYF. The complete variable domain, with remaining parts taken from reference TRBV25-1 and TRBJ2-5, reads EADIYQTPRYLVIGTGKKITLECSQTMGHDKMYWYQQDPGMELHLIHYSYGVNSTEKGDLSSESTVSRIRTEHFPLTLESARPSHTSQYLCASSEYTGPQETQYFGPGTRLLVL.